This T cell receptor beta chain derives from a study of blood T cell repertoires in COVID-19. In the case of this clone: Other DNA sequences in this sample translate to the same CDR3.

Methods used by the authors: How many nucleated cells were present was estimated from reference gene primer amplification. TCRdb's copy holds only in-frame clones and misses some; the assay was immunoSEQ multiplex PCR. V and J calls plus clone size are reproduced from that table; the DNA served to infer D and trimming. The table lists over 150,000 clones, over 65% of them singletons. V gave up 0 bases and J gave up 7 bases, with 8 bases separating them. The germline gives CDR1 SGHRS, CDR2 YFSETQ. The CDR3 contains 13 residues. The chain recombines TRBV5-1 with TRBJ2-1, with a weak D call TRBD1 (6 bases). Input material: peripheral blood. The sequence derives from a man aged 55 to 70 with acute or convalescent COVID-19. Here the CDR3 reads CASSLGRGNEQFF. DNA for the CDR3: TGCGCCAGCAGCTTGGGCAGGGGTAATGAGCAGTTCTTC.